A single sample gave rise to the 8 T cell receptor beta chains below, sequenced in a study of CD8 T cells in Susac syndrome. RNA, at about 0.45 to 1 ug, was reverse transcribed with random hexamers. TCRdb re-called the immunoSEQ multiplex PCR reads with MiXCR, one entry per CDR3 protein. The sample yields 150,000 to 200,000 distinct CDR3 sequences, approximately 96% seen once. Material: CD4+ T cells from PBMCs. Receptor source: a human donor in good health.

This chain links TRBV6-6 with TRBJ1-2, with D unresolved. The V end lost 2 bases, the J end lost 5 bases, and 12 bases lay between the germline ends. Germline V gives CDR1 MNHNY, CDR2 SVGAGI (reference sequence). CDR3 length equals 14 residues. The CDR3 region is CASSYPAEEYGYTF. CDR3 DNA sequence: TGTGCCAGCAGTTACCCAGCCGAGGAGTATGGCTACACCTTC.

The chain employs TRBV29-1 and TRBJ2-7; D gene uncertain. From germline, CDR1 is SQVTM and CDR2 ANQGSEA. The CDR3 is made up of 12 amino acids. The ends were cut back, 4 bases at V and 11 bases at J, with 18 bases in the middle. CDR3 loop: CSVATDGVVKYF. DNA of the CDR3: TGCAGCGTTGCCACAGACGGTGTGGTTAAGTACTTC.

The chain recombines TRBV20-1 with TRBJ1-6; D might be TRBD1 (5 bases). Deletions cut 4 bases from V and 9 bases from J, with 13 bases between. CDR1 DFQATT and CDR2 SNEGSKA come from the germline V gene (reference sequence). This CDR3 comprises 13 residues. The CDR3 loop reads CSAMAGKASPLHF. The DNA of the CDR3 is TGCAGTGCTATGGCAGGGAAGGCTTCACCCCTCCACTTT.

This chain connects TRBV12-3 or TRBV12-4 to TRBJ2-5, with D perhaps TRBD1 (6 bases). The V end lost 5 bases, the J end lost 0 bases, and 13 bases lay between the germline ends. This CDR3 is 15 amino acids long. CDR3 nucleotide sequence: TGTGCCAGCAGTCTCCAGGGGACCAACCAAGAGACCCAGTACTTC. Encoded protein: CASSLQGTNQETQYF.

The gene calls are TRBV23-1 and TRBJ1-4; no reliable D call. TRBV23-1 is placed among ORFs of uncertain function. V lost 2 bases and J 8 bases, leaving 15 bases between the germline ends. The CDR3 has 15 residues. The CDR3 is CASSQRSAQGEKLFF. CDR3 nucleotides: TGCGCCAGCAGTCAAAGGAGCGCCCAAGGAGAAAAACTGTTTTTT.

This clonotype appeared once. V and J are TRBV2 and TRBJ1-1; TRBD1 aligns across 10 bases. The CDR3 spans 15 residues. CDR1 and CDR2 (germline): SNHLY, FYNNEI. J was trimmed by 0 bases and V by 7 bases; bases with no gene match: 5. CDR3: CASTPGQGMNTEAFF. CDR3 in DNA: TGTGCCAGCACCCCGGGACAGGGGATGAACACTGAAGCTTTCTTT.

The chain employs TRBV4-3 and TRBJ2-1; 8 nucleotides line up with TRBD2. The CDR3 is made up of 16 amino acids. The V segment lost 1 base and the J segment 2 bases; nucleotides outside the gene matches: 4. CDR1 and CDR2 from the germline V gene are LGHNA and YSLEER. Written as DNA, the CDR3 is TGCGCCAGCAGCCAAGTCGGGGGGGGAACCTACAATGAGCAGTTCTTC. This sequence encodes CASSQVGGGTYNEQFF.

The J gene is TRBJ1-5, the V gene TRBV29-1; TRBD1 aligns across 7 bases. This CDR3 region has 13 residues. The germline CDR1 and CDR2 sequences are SQVTM and ANQGSEA. J gave up 0 bases and V 4 bases, and 0 bases lay outside the gene matches. The CDR3 loop reads CSVGDSSNQPQHF. The DNA for the CDR3 is TGCAGCGTTGGGGACAGTAGCAATCAGCCCCAGCATTTT.